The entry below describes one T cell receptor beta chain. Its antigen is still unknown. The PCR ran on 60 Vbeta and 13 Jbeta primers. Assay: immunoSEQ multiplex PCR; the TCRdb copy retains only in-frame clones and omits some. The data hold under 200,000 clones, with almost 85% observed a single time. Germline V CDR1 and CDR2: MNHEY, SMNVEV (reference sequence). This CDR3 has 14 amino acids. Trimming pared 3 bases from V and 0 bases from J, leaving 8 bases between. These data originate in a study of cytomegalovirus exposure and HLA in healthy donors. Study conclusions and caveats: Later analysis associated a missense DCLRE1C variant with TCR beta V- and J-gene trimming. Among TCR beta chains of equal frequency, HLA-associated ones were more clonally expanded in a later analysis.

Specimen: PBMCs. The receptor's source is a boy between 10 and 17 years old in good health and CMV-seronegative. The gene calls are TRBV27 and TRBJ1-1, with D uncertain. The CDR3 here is CASSFNTMNTEAFF. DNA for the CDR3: TGTGCCAGCAGTTTTAATACAATGAACACTGAAGCTTTCTTT.